The 5 T cell receptor beta chains below come from one sample, sequenced in a study of CD8 T cells in ankylosing spondylitis. Via MiXCR, TCRdb re-called the 5' RACE reads, giving one row per CDR3 protein. The sample contains around 150,000 distinct CDR3 sequences, under 45% of which appear only once. Source material: synovial fluid, either unsorted or a sorted T cell fraction (not recorded which). The source of these receptors is a male donor with ankylosing spondylitis.

In DNA form, the CDR3 reads TGCGCCAGCAGCTTGGAATGGAGGGGGAAGAATGAGCAGTTCTTC. It yields the protein CASSLEWRGKNEQFF. The chain has TRBV5-1 and TRBJ2-1; either TRBD1 or TRBD2 may fit D (6 bases each). This CDR3 has 15 amino acids. CDR1 is SGHRS, CDR2 YFSETQ, per germline. The germline V and J ends were trimmed by 0 bases and 7 bases, with 14 bases remaining between them.

This clonotype has only a few counts. The rearrangement joins TRBV27 to TRBJ1-1; the D is unclear. Trimming pared 3 bases from V and 2 bases from J, leaving 16 bases between. This CDR3 spans 16 amino acids. Germline V gives CDR1 MNHEY, CDR2 SMNVEV (reference sequence). CDR3 DNA: TGTGCCAGCAGTTTTCGGTTCCGGGAAGACAACACTGAAGCTTTCTTT. Amino acids: CASSFRFREDNTEAFF.

J is TRBJ2-3 and V is TRBV6-5; 12 bases match TRBD1. The CDR3 contains 16 residues. Germline values: CDR1 MNHEY, CDR2 SVGAGI. Unmatched junction bases numbered 10, after V lost 4 bases and J lost 8 bases. The CDR3 is CASSWREGQGAVTQYF. CDR3 DNA sequence: TGTGCCAGCAGTTGGCGAGAGGGACAGGGGGCAGTTACGCAGTATTTT.

The gene calls are TRBV27 and TRBJ2-7; 10 positions match TRBD2. This CDR3 comprises 14 residues. Germline V gives CDR1 MNHEY, CDR2 SMNVEV (reference sequence). The trim removed 5 bases at V and 4 bases at J, leaving 5 bases unmatched. CDR3: CASSPGTSAYEQYF. DNA of the CDR3: TGTGCCAGCAGTCCCGGGACTAGCGCGTACGAGCAGTACTTC.

Within the sample, this clonotype is medium-sized. This chain uses TRBV27 with TRBJ2-3, with D perhaps being TRBD1 or TRBD2 (5 bases each). Germline V gene data show CDR1 as MNHEY and CDR2 as SMNVEV (reference sequence). The CDR3 is 14 amino acids. Trimming took 6 bases from V and 4 from J, leaving 14 bases between them. CDR3 loop: CASSGALEADTQYF. The CDR3 nucleotides are TGTGCCAGCAGCGGGGCCCTGGAGGCAGATACGCAGTATTTT.